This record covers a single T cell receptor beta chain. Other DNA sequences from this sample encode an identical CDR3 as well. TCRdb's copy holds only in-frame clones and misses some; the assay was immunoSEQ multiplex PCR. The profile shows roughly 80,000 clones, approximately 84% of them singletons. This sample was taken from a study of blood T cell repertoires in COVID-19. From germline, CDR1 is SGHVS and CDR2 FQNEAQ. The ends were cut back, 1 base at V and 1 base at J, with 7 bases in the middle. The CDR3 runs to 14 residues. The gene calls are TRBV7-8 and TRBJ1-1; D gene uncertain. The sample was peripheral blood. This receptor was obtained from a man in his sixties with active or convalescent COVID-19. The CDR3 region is CASSLGTANTEAFF. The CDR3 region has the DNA TGTGCCAGCAGCTTAGGCACAGCGAACACTGAAGCTTTCTTT.